The rows below give T cell receptor beta chains drawn from one sample of a study of T cells in Graves' hyperthyroidism and ophthalmopathy. MiXCR, run by TCRdb on the multiplex PCR reads, gives a single entry per CDR3 protein. Among roughly 500,000 distinct CDR3 sequences, roughly 50% were seen once, and the ten largest hold 15% to 20%. The specimen sequenced was peripheral blood or thyroid tissue (not recorded which). These receptors all stem from an adult woman with Graves' disease, either hyperthyroidism or ophthalmopathy (not recorded which). CDR3s include the opening cysteine and the closing phenylalanine or tryptophan. D genes are given only for firm matches. Clone size is stated in some rows and not others, as once, few, many or a class when expanded.

.	TRBV4-1	14	many	TRBJ1-5	CASSQLGLNQPQHF	TGCGCCAGCAGCCAACTTGGACTCAATCAGCCCCAGCATTTT
TRBD1	TRBV7-2	15	.	TRBJ1-1	CASSFWDSMNTEAFF	TGTGCCAGCAGCTTCTGGGACAGCATGAACACTGAAGCTTTCTTT
.	TRBV6-4	12	.	TRBJ1-1	CASSDRGLEAFF	TGTGCCAGCAGTGATCGGGGTCTGGAAGCTTTCTTT
.	TRBV9	15	once	TRBJ1-3	CASSATAGQGNTIYF	TGTGCCAGCAGCGCCACCGCGGGTCAAGGGAACACCATATATTTT
TRBD1	TRBV2	15	many	TRBJ1-5	CASKPDRGSNQPQHF	TGTGCCAGCAAACCCGACAGGGGGAGCAATCAGCCCCAGCATTTT
.	TRBV20-1	14	.	TRBJ1-4	CSAQDSAANEKLFF	TGCAGTGCACAAGACAGTGCGGCTAATGAAAAACTGTTTTTT
TRBD1	TRBV15	14	.	TRBJ1-3	CATSTRDRANTIYF	TGTGCCACCAGCACCCGGGACAGGGCAAACACCATATATTTT
TRBD1	TRBV7-8	13	many	TRBJ1-4	CASSDRVSEKLFF	TGTGCCAGCTCCGACAGGGTTTCTGAAAAACTGTTTTTT
.	TRBV12-3/TRBV12-4	14	many	TRBJ1-1	CASRRRELNTEAFF	TGTGCCAGCAGGCGCAGGGAGCTGAACACTGAAGCTTTCTTT
.	TRBV20-1	15	many	TRBJ2-2	CSARHFAVNTGELFF	TGCAGTGCTAGACATTTTGCCGTGAACACCGGGGAGCTGTTTTTT
TRBD1	TRBV28	14	many	TRBJ1-2	CASSFGTANYGYTF	TGTGCCAGCAGTTTCGGGACAGCCAACTATGGCTACACCTTC
.	TRBV7-2	15	many	TRBJ1-2	CASSWGPTLAYGYTF	TGTGCCAGCAGCTGGGGGCCTACTCTCGCCTATGGCTACACCTTC
TRBD2	TRBV5-1	17	many	TRBJ2-2	CASSWVAGDPNTGELFF	TGCGCCAGCAGCTGGGTCGCGGGGGACCCTAACACCGGGGAGCTGTTTTTT
.	TRBV20-1	14	many	TRBJ2-5	CSAGATGYQETQYF	TGCAGTGCCGGGGCTACCGGGTACCAAGAGACCCAGTACTTC
TRBD1	TRBV5-1	17	.	TRBJ1-6	CASKAGTGPGVNSPLHF	TGCGCCAGCAAAGCCGGGACAGGACCGGGAGTTAATTCACCCCTCCACTTT
TRBD1	TRBV15	15	.	TRBJ1-5	CATSPTGTGNQPQHF	TGTGCCACCAGCCCGACAGGGACAGGCAATCAGCCCCAGCATTTT
.	TRBV10-3	12	many	TRBJ2-7	CATKGTDYEQYF	TGTGCCACCAAGGGAACAGACTACGAGCAGTACTTC
TRBD1	TRBV2	15	.	TRBJ2-7	CASSASGTGIYEQYF	TGTGCCAGCAGCGCATCCGGGACAGGGATCTACGAGCAGTACTTC
.	TRBV5-5	12	many	TRBJ1-5	CASGGRDQPQHF	TGTGCCAGCGGGGGTCGGGATCAGCCCCAGCATTTT
.	TRBV3-1	12	.	TRBJ1-4	CASSPRPEELFF	TGTGCCAGCAGCCCGAGACCTGAAGAACTGTTTTTT
TRBD1	TRBV11-1	15	.	TRBJ1-6	CASSRMGQVNSPLHF	TGTGCCAGCAGCAGAATGGGACAGGTTAATTCACCCCTCCACTTT
.	TRBV6-1	16	.	TRBJ1-5	CASSPMGRISNQPQHF	TGTGCCAGCAGCCCCATGGGACGGATTAGCAATCAGCCCCAGCATTTT
.	TRBV6-5	11	.	TRBJ2-3	CASEGLHTQYF	TGTGCCAGCGAAGGGCTACATACGCAGTATTTT
TRBD1	TRBV7-8	12	.	TRBJ2-1	CASSRDRGKQFF	TGTGCCAGCAGCAGGGACAGGGGAAAGCAGTTCTTC
.	TRBV6-6	12	few	TRBJ1-2	CASRGLDYGYTF	TGTGCCAGCAGGGGGCTTGACTATGGCTACACCTTC
.	TRBV18	12	.	TRBJ2-7	CASSPGPNEQYF	TGTGCCAGCTCACCAGGTCCTAACGAGCAGTACTTC
.	TRBV20-1	15	once	TRBJ2-5	CSARAPQLRKETQYF	TGCAGTGCTAGAGCCCCCCAACTCAGGAAGGAGACCCAGTACTTC
TRBD2	TRBV7-9	15	.	TRBJ2-7	CASSLTSGGIYEQYF	TGTGCCAGCAGCTTGACTAGCGGGGGAATCTACGAGCAGTACTTC
.	TRBV11-2	13	.	TRBJ2-3	CASTPDFVDTQYF	TGTGCCAGCACCCCCGACTTTGTAGATACGCAGTATTTT
.	TRBV14	14	.	TRBJ2-1	CASSLLGTDNEQFF	TGTGCCAGCAGCCTTCTCGGGACGGATAATGAGCAGTTCTTC
.	TRBV5-5	15	many	TRBJ2-5	CASAYRGAGEETQYF	TGTGCCAGCGCCTATCGGGGGGCGGGGGAAGAGACCCAGTACTTC
.	TRBV2	13	many	TRBJ2-6	CASRNSGANVLTF	TGTGCCAGCAGGAACTCTGGGGCCAACGTCCTGACTTTC
TRBD2	TRBV10-3	15	.	TRBJ2-5	CAISDTGRPVETQYF	TGTGCCATCAGTGATACCGGGAGGCCGGTAGAGACCCAGTACTTC
.	TRBV7-2	13	many	TRBJ2-5	CASSFGRVETQYF	TGTGCCAGCAGCTTCGGCAGGGTGGAGACCCAGTACTTC
.	TRBV30	13	few	TRBJ2-7	CAWSVRLSYEQYF	TGTGCCTGGAGTGTACGGCTATCCTACGAGCAGTACTTC
.	TRBV7-1	17	.	TRBJ2-5	CASSSPRGQAGEETQYF	TGTGCCAGCAGCTCACCCCGGGGGCAAGCGGGCGAAGAGACCCAGTACTTC
.	TRBV7-9	13	.	TRBJ2-2	CASKRPSAGELFF	TGTGCCAGCAAGAGACCATCGGCCGGGGAGCTGTTTTTT
TRBD1	TRBV14	18	.	TRBJ2-6	CASSRTGTGRIRANVLTF	TGTGCCAGCAGCCGCACCGGGACAGGGAGAATTAGGGCCAACGTCCTGACTTTC
TRBD1	TRBV9	16	.	TRBJ1-1	CASSAGTGGSNTEAFF	TGTGCCAGCAGCGCAGGGACAGGGGGTTCGAACACTGAAGCTTTCTTT
TRBD1	TRBV7-3	14	.	TRBJ1-2	CASSEGNRGLGYTF	TGTGCCAGCAGCGAAGGAAACAGGGGGCTTGGCTACACCTTC
.	TRBV5-4	13	.	TRBJ2-5	CASSLRIQETQYF	TGTGCCAGCAGCTTGCGGATACAAGAGACCCAGTACTTC
TRBD1	TRBV29-1	17	few	TRBJ1-2	CSVGGQGAVEANYGYTF	TGCAGCGTTGGGGGACAGGGGGCGGTGGAAGCTAACTATGGCTACACCTTC
.	TRBV4-1	15	.	TRBJ1-3	CASSQPRSVGNTIFF	TGCGCCAGCAGCCAGCCTCGGTCGGTGGGAAACACCATATTCTTT
TRBD2	TRBV12-3/TRBV12-4	18	few	TRBJ2-5	CASSWPGLAGSPQETQYF	TGTGCCAGCAGTTGGCCGGGACTAGCGGGAAGCCCTCAAGAGACCCAGTACTTC
.	TRBV10-3	15	.	TRBJ1-2	CAIKKEASQVYGYTF	TGTGCCATCAAAAAAGAAGCGAGCCAAGTCTATGGCTACACCTTC
TRBD1	TRBV6-4	14	.	TRBJ1-5	CASPRDRGNQPQHF	TGTGCCAGCCCCAGGGACAGGGGCAATCAGCCCCAGCATTTT
.	TRBV9	14	.	TRBJ1-5	CASSPGQPEEPQHF	TGTGCCAGCAGCCCGGGACAACCGGAGGAGCCCCAGCATTTT
.	TRBV20-1	13	many	TRBJ1-2	CSARTAGDYGYTF	TGCAGTGCTAGAACTGCAGGGGACTATGGCTACACCTTC
.	TRBV6-2/TRBV6-3	14	.	TRBJ1-1	CASSEGRTNTEAFF	TGTGCCAGCAGTGAGGGACGGACTAACACTGAAGCTTTCTTT
TRBD1	TRBV10-3	15	many	TRBJ2-2	CAIRDRDSNTGELFF	TGTGCCATCAGGGACAGGGATTCGAACACCGGGGAGCTGTTTTTT
TRBD1	TRBV5-1	16	many	TRBJ2-7	CASSRRGQFADYEQYF	TGCGCCAGCAGCAGACGGGGACAGTTCGCGGATTACGAGCAGTACTTC
.	TRBV6-5	16	many	TRBJ2-2	CASSYTFHRGGGELFF	TGTGCCAGCAGTTACACTTTTCACAGGGGAGGAGGGGAGCTGTTTTTT
TRBD2	TRBV29-1	14	few	TRBJ2-2	CSVAPSGNTGELFF	TGCAGCGTTGCGCCTAGCGGGAACACCGGGGAGCTGTTTTTT
.	TRBV10-3	12	.	TRBJ1-5	CAISDTGQPQHF	TGTGCCATCAGTGATACCGGTCAGCCCCAGCATTTT
.	TRBV25-1	12	many	TRBJ1-2	CASTGDEVGYTF	TGTGCCAGCACGGGGGATGAGGTCGGCTACACCTTC
TRBD1	TRBV2	16	.	TRBJ2-7	CASSEGTGGRSYEQYF	TGTGCCAGCAGTGAGGGGACAGGGGGCCGTTCCTACGAGCAGTACTTC
.	TRBV7-2	16	many	TRBJ1-4	CASSWGTAIGGEKLFF	TGTGCCAGCAGCTGGGGGACGGCGATAGGGGGGGAAAAACTGTTTTTT
.	TRBV7-2	15	.	TRBJ2-1	CASSLGTHPGNEQFF	TGTGCCAGCAGCTTAGGAACTCACCCTGGCAATGAGCAGTTCTTC
.	TRBV5-1	17	.	TRBJ2-2	CASSLGVSGVNTGELFF	TGCGCCAGCAGCTTGGGGGTCAGCGGAGTGAACACCGGGGAGCTGTTTTTT
TRBD1	TRBV29-1	12	.	TRBJ1-1	CSGGAGGTEAFF	TGCAGCGGTGGGGCAGGGGGCACTGAAGCTTTCTTT